A selection of T cell receptor beta chains follows, all from one sample in a study of PD-1 blockade in classical Hodgkin lymphoma. Sequenced by immunoSEQ multiplex PCR; TCRdb stores in-frame clones only, minus some. Of roughly 4,000 clones in the sample, 80% are singletons; the top ten hold 36%. The material sequenced was peripheral blood mononuclear cells (PBMCs), taken at baseline. The receptors derive from a human donor with classical Hodgkin lymphoma. Both conserved end residues are part of each CDR3. A D gene is named only where the DNA matches it firmly. Not all rows give a size; the values are once, few, many and, for expanded clones, a class.

d_call: TRBD2
clone_size: NA
j_call: TRBJ2-3
v_call: TRBV5-4
cdr3_aa: CASSGASGSLTDTQYF
cdr3_nt: TGTGCCAGCAGCGGGGCTAGCGGGAGCTTGACAGATACGCAGTATTTT

d_call: TRBD2
clone_size: few
j_call: TRBJ2-1
v_call: TRBV11-2
cdr3_aa: CASSLATSGYNEQFF
cdr3_nt: TGTGCCAGCAGCTTAGCGACTAGCGGTTACAATGAGCAGTTCTTC

d_call: NA
clone_size: NA
j_call: TRBJ1-5
v_call: TRBV7-9
cdr3_aa: CASSLGQSNQPQHF
cdr3_nt: TGTGCCAGCAGCTTAGGACAAAGCAATCAGCCCCAGCATTTT

d_call: TRBD1
clone_size: NA
j_call: TRBJ2-1
v_call: TRBV7-8
cdr3_aa: CASSRGQVYNEQFF
cdr3_nt: TGTGCCAGCAGCCGGGGACAGGTCTACAATGAGCAGTTCTTC

d_call: TRBD1
clone_size: few
j_call: TRBJ1-3
v_call: TRBV18
cdr3_aa: CASSSTQTGQGNTIYF
cdr3_nt: TGTGCCAGCTCATCGACACAGACAGGGCAAGGAAACACCATATATTTT

d_call: NA
clone_size: NA
j_call: TRBJ2-1
v_call: TRBV2
cdr3_aa: CASSLDWNNEQFF
cdr3_nt: TGTGCCAGCAGCCTCGACTGGAACAATGAGCAGTTCTTC

d_call: NA
clone_size: NA
j_call: TRBJ1-4
v_call: TRBV28
cdr3_aa: CASSPHRVGEKLFF
cdr3_nt: TGTGCCAGCAGTCCCCACAGGGTGGGTGAAAAACTGTTTTTT

d_call: TRBD1
clone_size: few
j_call: TRBJ2-5
v_call: TRBV28
cdr3_aa: CASRPTGAQETQYF
cdr3_nt: TGTGCCAGCAGGCCAACAGGGGCCCAAGAGACCCAGTACTTC

d_call: NA
clone_size: NA
j_call: TRBJ1-2
v_call: TRBV6-6
cdr3_aa: CASSYTPPYGYTF
cdr3_nt: TGTGCCAGCAGTTACACTCCGCCCTATGGCTACACCTTC

d_call: TRBD2
clone_size: NA
j_call: TRBJ2-7
v_call: TRBV28
cdr3_aa: CASSLGTVPNLAGGPPYEQYF
cdr3_nt: TGTGCCAGCAGTTTGGGGACGGTTCCGAATCTAGCGGGAGGCCCCCCCTACGAGCAGTACTTC

d_call: TRBD1
clone_size: NA
j_call: TRBJ2-3
v_call: TRBV25-1
cdr3_aa: CASSDRQGNADTQYF
cdr3_nt: TGTGCCAGCAGTGACAGACAGGGTAACGCAGATACGCAGTATTTT

d_call: NA
clone_size: NA
j_call: TRBJ1-1
v_call: TRBV21-1
cdr3_aa: CASSYLDTIRTEAFF
cdr3_nt: TGTGCCAGCAGCTACCTCGACACAATTCGCACTGAAGCTTTCTTT

d_call: TRBD1
clone_size: NA
j_call: TRBJ2-6
v_call: TRBV18
cdr3_aa: CASSPDRAGANVLTF
cdr3_nt: TGTGCCAGCTCACCCGACAGGGCTGGGGCCAACGTCCTGACTTTC

d_call: NA
clone_size: few
j_call: TRBJ1-1
v_call: TRBV29-1
cdr3_aa: CSVGHFEAFF
cdr3_nt: TGCAGCGTTGGACACTTTGAAGCTTTCTTT

d_call: TRBD1
clone_size: few
j_call: TRBJ2-7
v_call: TRBV28
cdr3_aa: CASSSLGAGGTYEQYF
cdr3_nt: TGTGCCAGCAGTTCCTTGGGAGCAGGGGGAACCTACGAGCAGTACTTC

d_call: NA
clone_size: NA
j_call: TRBJ1-1
v_call: TRBV30
cdr3_aa: CAWIHRAGSVLNTEAFF
cdr3_nt: TGTGCCTGGATCCACAGGGCCGGCAGCGTTTTGAACACTGAAGCTTTCTTT

d_call: TRBD1
clone_size: NA
j_call: TRBJ2-7
v_call: TRBV6-1
cdr3_aa: CASSERGQVGYEQYF
cdr3_nt: TGTGCCAGCAGCGAGCGAGGACAGGTGGGCTACGAGCAGTACTTC

d_call: NA
clone_size: NA
j_call: TRBJ2-6
v_call: TRBV11-2
cdr3_aa: CASTPYSGANVLTF
cdr3_nt: TGTGCCAGCACCCCCTACTCTGGGGCCAACGTCCTGACTTTC

d_call: NA
clone_size: NA
j_call: TRBJ1-4
v_call: TRBV10-3
cdr3_aa: CATSTTVVTPGHEKLFF
cdr3_nt: TGTGCCACCAGTACCACCGTGGTAACCCCCGGACATGAAAAACTGTTTTTT

d_call: NA
clone_size: NA
j_call: TRBJ1-4
v_call: TRBV28
cdr3_aa: CASSLGSFNEKLFF
cdr3_nt: TGTGCCAGCAGTTTAGGCAGTTTTAATGAAAAACTGTTTTTT

d_call: NA
clone_size: NA
j_call: TRBJ1-4
v_call: TRBV6-5
cdr3_aa: CASSYGGTNEKLFF
cdr3_nt: TGTGCCAGCAGTTACGGGGGAACTAATGAAAAACTGTTTTTT

d_call: NA
clone_size: once
j_call: TRBJ2-5
v_call: TRBV2
cdr3_aa: CASTRRDTQETQYF
cdr3_nt: TGTGCCAGCACCCGCCGGGACACCCAAGAGACCCAGTACTTC

d_call: TRBD1
clone_size: NA
j_call: TRBJ2-5
v_call: TRBV28
cdr3_aa: CASSFPSGGAGETQYF
cdr3_nt: TGTGCCAGCAGTTTCCCCTCAGGGGGCGCGGGAGAGACCCAGTACTTC

d_call: TRBD1
clone_size: NA
j_call: TRBJ2-1
v_call: TRBV6-5
cdr3_aa: CASTMGQGGGNEQFF
cdr3_nt: TGTGCCAGCACCATGGGACAGGGTGGTGGCAATGAGCAGTTCTTC

d_call: NA
clone_size: NA
j_call: TRBJ1-2
v_call: TRBV11-2
cdr3_aa: CASTDLTAGYTF
cdr3_nt: TGTGCCAGCACAGACTTAACGGCGGGCTACACCTTC

d_call: TRBD2
clone_size: NA
j_call: TRBJ2-1
v_call: TRBV14
cdr3_aa: CASSQDVVRGGYNEQFF
cdr3_nt: TGTGCCAGCAGCCAAGATGTTGTGCGGGGGGGCTACAATGAGCAGTTCTTC

d_call: NA
clone_size: NA
j_call: TRBJ1-6
v_call: TRBV5-5
cdr3_aa: CASSLVAGVNSPLHF
cdr3_nt: TGTGCCAGCAGCTTGGTGGCAGGGGTCAATTCACCCCTCCACTTT

d_call: TRBD2
clone_size: NA
j_call: TRBJ2-1
v_call: TRBV11-2
cdr3_aa: CASSLGSSGTQFF
cdr3_nt: TGTGCCAGCAGCTTAGGGTCTAGCGGGACGCAGTTCTTC

d_call: TRBD1
clone_size: NA
j_call: TRBJ1-1
v_call: TRBV11-2
cdr3_aa: CASSMTGPSTEAFF
cdr3_nt: TGTGCCAGCAGCATGACAGGGCCCAGCACTGAAGCTTTCTTT

d_call: NA
clone_size: NA
j_call: TRBJ2-7
v_call: TRBV28
cdr3_aa: CASSGDPYEQYF
cdr3_nt: TGTGCCAGCAGTGGGGACCCCTACGAGCAGTACTTC

d_call: NA
clone_size: NA
j_call: TRBJ2-1
v_call: TRBV6-5
cdr3_aa: CASQNNRNYNEQFF
cdr3_nt: TGTGCCAGCCAAAATAATCGTAACTACAATGAGCAGTTCTTC

d_call: NA
clone_size: NA
j_call: TRBJ2-7
v_call: TRBV19
cdr3_aa: CASSITAGYEQYF
cdr3_nt: TGTGCCAGTAGCATAACGGCCGGCTACGAGCAGTACTTC

d_call: NA
clone_size: NA
j_call: TRBJ1-2
v_call: TRBV13
cdr3_aa: CASSLGSYGYTF
cdr3_nt: TGTGCCAGCAGCTTAGGCAGCTATGGCTACACCTTC

d_call: TRBD1
clone_size: NA
j_call: TRBJ2-7
v_call: TRBV6-5
cdr3_aa: CASSWTGGSYEQYF
cdr3_nt: TGTGCCAGCAGTTGGACAGGGGGCTCCTACGAGCAGTACTTC

d_call: NA
clone_size: NA
j_call: TRBJ2-4
v_call: TRBV7-8
cdr3_aa: CASSSKGVAKNIQYF
cdr3_nt: TGTGCCAGCAGCTCGAAGGGGGTAGCCAAAAACATTCAGTACTTC

d_call: NA
clone_size: once
j_call: TRBJ1-2
v_call: TRBV9
cdr3_aa: CASGEQGSWNYGYTF
cdr3_nt: TGTGCCAGCGGAGAGCAGGGTTCCTGGAACTATGGCTACACCTTC

d_call: NA
clone_size: NA
j_call: TRBJ2-3
v_call: TRBV18
cdr3_aa: CASSLARGDPDTQYF
cdr3_nt: TGTGCCAGCTCACTCGCCAGGGGTGATCCAGATACGCAGTATTTT

d_call: NA
clone_size: NA
j_call: TRBJ2-6
v_call: TRBV13
cdr3_aa: CASSETSSGANVLTF
cdr3_nt: TGTGCCAGCAGCGAAACGAGCTCTGGGGCCAACGTCCTGACTTTC

d_call: TRBD1
clone_size: few
j_call: TRBJ1-6
v_call: TRBV5-6
cdr3_aa: CASSVGLTGGNSPLHF
cdr3_nt: TGTGCCAGCAGCGTGGGTTTGACAGGGGGGAATTCACCCCTCCACTTT

d_call: NA
clone_size: NA
j_call: TRBJ2-7
v_call: TRBV5-1
cdr3_aa: CASSSFFGTLDYEQYF
cdr3_nt: TGCGCCAGCAGCTCATTTTTCGGGACGCTAGATTACGAGCAGTACTTC

d_call: NA
clone_size: NA
j_call: TRBJ2-3
v_call: TRBV15
cdr3_aa: CATSRTGTSTDTQYF
cdr3_nt: TGTGCCACCAGCAGGACAGGGACTTCGACAGATACGCAGTATTTT